Below, one T cell receptor beta chain is given with its context. Per germline, CDR1 MDHEN and CDR2 SYDVKM. This CDR3 is 12 amino acids long. The ends were cut back, 3 bases at V and 3 bases at J, with 5 bases in the middle. This specimen comes from a study of shared clonotypes between healthy human individuals. Study-wide context: The donor group consisted of a couple of women and a few men, aged 18 to 49.

Here immunoSEQ multiplex PCR was the method, and the copy in TCRdb shows in-frame clones only, minus some. Of around 600,000 clones listed, roughly 97% were seen once; the top ten hold 0.045% to 0.07%. This sequence was found in a woman in her 30s in good health. The V and J genes are TRBV28 and TRBJ1-2; D is unclear. Sequenced sample: naive CD4+ T cells sorted from blood. The subset here: CD45RA+ positively selected. Written as DNA, the CDR3 is TGTGCCAGCAGTTTGATTGACTATGGCTACACCTTC. Protein product: CASSLIDYGYTF.